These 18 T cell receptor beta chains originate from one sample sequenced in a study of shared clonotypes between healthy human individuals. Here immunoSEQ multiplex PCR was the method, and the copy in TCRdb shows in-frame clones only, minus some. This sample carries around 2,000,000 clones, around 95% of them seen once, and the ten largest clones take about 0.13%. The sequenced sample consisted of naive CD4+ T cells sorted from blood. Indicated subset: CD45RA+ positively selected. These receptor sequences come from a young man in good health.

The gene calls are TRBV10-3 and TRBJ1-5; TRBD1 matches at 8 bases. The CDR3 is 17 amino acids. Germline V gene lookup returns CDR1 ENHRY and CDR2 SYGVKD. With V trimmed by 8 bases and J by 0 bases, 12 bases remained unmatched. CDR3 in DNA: TGTGCCATCTCGTCAGGACAGGGAGACGATAGCAATCAGCCCCAGCATTTT. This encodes CAISSGQGDDSNQPQHF.

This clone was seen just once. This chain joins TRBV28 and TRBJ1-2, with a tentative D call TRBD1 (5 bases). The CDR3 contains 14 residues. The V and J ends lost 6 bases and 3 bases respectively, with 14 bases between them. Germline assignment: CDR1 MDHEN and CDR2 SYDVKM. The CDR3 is CASRRGVEDYGYTF. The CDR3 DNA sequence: TGTGCCAGCAGAAGGGGAGTTGAGGACTATGGCTACACCTTC.

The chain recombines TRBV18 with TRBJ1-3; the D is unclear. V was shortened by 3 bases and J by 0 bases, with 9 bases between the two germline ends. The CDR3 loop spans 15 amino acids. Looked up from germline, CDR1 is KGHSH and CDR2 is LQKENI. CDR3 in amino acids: CASSPPTDSGNTIYF. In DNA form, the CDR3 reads TGTGCCAGCTCACCCCCTACGGACTCTGGAAACACCATATATTTT.

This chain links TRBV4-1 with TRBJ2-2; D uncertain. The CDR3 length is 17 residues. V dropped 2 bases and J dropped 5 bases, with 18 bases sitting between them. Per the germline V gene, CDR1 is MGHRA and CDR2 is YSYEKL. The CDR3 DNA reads TGCGCCAGCAGCCAATCCTCCGGAACTTGGAGAACCGGGGAGCTGTTTTTT. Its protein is CASSQSSGTWRTGELFF.

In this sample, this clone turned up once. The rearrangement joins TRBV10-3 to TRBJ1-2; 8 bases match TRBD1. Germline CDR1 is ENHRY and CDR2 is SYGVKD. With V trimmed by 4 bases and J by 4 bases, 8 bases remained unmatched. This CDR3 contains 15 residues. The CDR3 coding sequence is TGTGCCATCAGTGGTTCCGGGACAGGAGTCTATGGCTACACCTTC. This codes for CAISGSGTGVYGYTF.

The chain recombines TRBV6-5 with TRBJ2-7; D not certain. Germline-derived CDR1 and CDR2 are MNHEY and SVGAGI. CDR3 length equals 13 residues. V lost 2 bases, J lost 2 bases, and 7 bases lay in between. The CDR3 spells CASSYHPTYEQYF. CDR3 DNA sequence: TGTGCCAGCAGTTACCACCCCACCTACGAGCAGTACTTC.

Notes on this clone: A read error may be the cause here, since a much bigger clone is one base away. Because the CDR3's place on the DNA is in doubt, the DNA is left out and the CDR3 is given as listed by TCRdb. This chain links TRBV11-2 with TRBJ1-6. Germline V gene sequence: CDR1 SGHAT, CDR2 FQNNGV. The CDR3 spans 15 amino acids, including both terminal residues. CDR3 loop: CASSQESWGIGAPHF.

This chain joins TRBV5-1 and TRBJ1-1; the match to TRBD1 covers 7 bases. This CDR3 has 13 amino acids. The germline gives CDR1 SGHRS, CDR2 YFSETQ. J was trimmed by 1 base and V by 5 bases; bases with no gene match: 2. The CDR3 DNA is TGCGCCAGCAGGGGGACAGCGAACACTGAAGCTTTCTTT. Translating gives CASRGTANTEAFF.

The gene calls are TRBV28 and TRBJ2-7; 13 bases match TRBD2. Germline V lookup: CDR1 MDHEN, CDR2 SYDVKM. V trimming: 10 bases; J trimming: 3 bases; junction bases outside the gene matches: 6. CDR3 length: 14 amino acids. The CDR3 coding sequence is TGTGCCATTGGGGGACTAGCGGGGTTCTACGAGCAGTACTTC. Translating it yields CAIGGLAGFYEQYF. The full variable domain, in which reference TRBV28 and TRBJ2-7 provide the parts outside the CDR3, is DVKVTQSSRYLVKRTGEKVFLECVQDMDHENMFWYRQDPGLGLRLIYFSYDVKMKEKGDIPEGYSVSREKKERFSLILESASTNQTSMYLCAIGGLAGFYEQYFGPGTRLTVT.

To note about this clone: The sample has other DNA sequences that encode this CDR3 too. The CDR3 spells CASSPDRNYGYTF. The CDR3 DNA reads as TGTGCCAGCAGTCCCGACAGAAACTATGGCTACACCTTC. This chain links TRBV2 with TRBJ1-2; D is perhaps TRBD1 (5 bases). The V gene's germline CDR1 is SNHLY and CDR2 FYNNEI. V lost 5 bases and J lost 2, with 9 bases in between. This CDR3 has 13 amino acids.

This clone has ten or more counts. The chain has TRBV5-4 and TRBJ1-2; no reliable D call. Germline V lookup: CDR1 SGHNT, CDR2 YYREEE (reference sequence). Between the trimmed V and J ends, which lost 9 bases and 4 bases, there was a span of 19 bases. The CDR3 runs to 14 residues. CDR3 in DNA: TGTGCCACCTTAAATCGGGCAGGAGGCTATGGCTACACCTTC. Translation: CATLNRAGGYGYTF.

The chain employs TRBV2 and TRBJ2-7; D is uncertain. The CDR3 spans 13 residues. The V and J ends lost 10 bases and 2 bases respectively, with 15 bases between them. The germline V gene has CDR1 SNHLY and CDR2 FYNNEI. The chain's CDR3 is CATGPGGTYEQYF. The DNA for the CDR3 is TGTGCCACCGGACCGGGCGGAACCTACGAGCAGTACTTC.

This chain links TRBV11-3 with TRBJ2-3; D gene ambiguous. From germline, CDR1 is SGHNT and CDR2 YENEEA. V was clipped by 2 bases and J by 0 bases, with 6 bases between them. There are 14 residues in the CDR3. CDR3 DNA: TGTGCCAGCAGCTTACATGGTAGCACAGATACGCAGTATTTT. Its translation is CASSLHGSTDTQYF. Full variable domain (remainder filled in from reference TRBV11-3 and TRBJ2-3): EAGVVQSPRYKIIEKKQPVAFWCNPISGHNTLYWYLQNLGQGPELLIRYENEEAVDDSQLPKDRFSAERLKGVDSTLKIQPAELGDSAVYLCASSLHGSTDTQYFGPGTRLTVL.

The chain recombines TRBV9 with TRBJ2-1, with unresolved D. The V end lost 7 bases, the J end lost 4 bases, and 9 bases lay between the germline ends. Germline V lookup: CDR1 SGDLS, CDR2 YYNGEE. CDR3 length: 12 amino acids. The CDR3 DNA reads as TGTGCCAGCGGAGTGGGATACAATGAGCAGTTCTTC. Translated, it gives CASGVGYNEQFF.

CDR3 DNA: TGCGCCAGCAGCGAGGGACAGCCTCCTTATGGCTACACCTTC. It is translated as CASSEGQPPYGYTF. This rearrangement joins TRBV5-1 to TRBJ1-2, with 7 bases matching TRBD1. Germline assignment: CDR1 SGHRS and CDR2 YFSETQ. Trimming removed 4 bases from V and 5 bases from J; junction bases left unmatched: 8. CDR3 length: 14 residues.

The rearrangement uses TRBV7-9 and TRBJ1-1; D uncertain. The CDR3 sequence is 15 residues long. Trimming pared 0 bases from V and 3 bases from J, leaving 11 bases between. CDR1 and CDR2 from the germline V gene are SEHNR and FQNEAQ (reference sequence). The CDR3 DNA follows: TGTGCCAGCAGCTTAGCTGGCAGGATCGACACTGAAGCTTTCTTT. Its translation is CASSLAGRIDTEAFF.

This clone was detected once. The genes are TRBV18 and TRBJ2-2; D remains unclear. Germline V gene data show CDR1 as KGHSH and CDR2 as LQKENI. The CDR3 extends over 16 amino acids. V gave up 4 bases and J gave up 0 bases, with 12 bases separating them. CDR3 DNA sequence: TGTGCCAGCTCACTAAATAGGGCGGCGAACACCGGGGAGCTGTTTTTT. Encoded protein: CASSLNRAANTGELFF.

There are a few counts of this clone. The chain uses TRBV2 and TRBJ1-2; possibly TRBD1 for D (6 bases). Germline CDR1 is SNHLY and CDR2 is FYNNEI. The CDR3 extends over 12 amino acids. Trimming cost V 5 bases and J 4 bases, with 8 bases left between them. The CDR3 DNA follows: TGTGCCAGCAGTAGGACAGTCTATGGCTACACCTTC. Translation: CASSRTVYGYTF.